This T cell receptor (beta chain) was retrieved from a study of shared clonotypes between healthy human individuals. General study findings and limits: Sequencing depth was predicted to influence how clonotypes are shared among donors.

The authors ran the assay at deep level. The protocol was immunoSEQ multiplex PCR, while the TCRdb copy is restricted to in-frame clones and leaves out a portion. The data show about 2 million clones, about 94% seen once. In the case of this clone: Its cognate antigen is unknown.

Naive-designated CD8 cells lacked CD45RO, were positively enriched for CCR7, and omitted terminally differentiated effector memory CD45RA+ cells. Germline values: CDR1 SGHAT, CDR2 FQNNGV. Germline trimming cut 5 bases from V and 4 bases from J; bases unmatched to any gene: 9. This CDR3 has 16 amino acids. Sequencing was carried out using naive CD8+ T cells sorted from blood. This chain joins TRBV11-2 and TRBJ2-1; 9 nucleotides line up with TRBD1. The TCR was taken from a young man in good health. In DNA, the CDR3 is TGTGCCAGCAGCCATGAACCGGGACAGGGTTACAATGAGCAGTTCTTC. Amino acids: CASSHEPGQGYNEQFF.